Listed below are T cell receptor beta chains from one sample, sequenced in a study of T-cell reconstitution after alpha-beta-depleted transplantation in children. MiXCR, applied by TCRdb to the PCR reads, yields one record per CDR3 protein. Found here are around 700,000 distinct CDR3 sequences, around 13% of them singletons; the top ten hold 0.75% to 0.85%. The material was PBMCs, obtained before TCRalphabeta/CD19-depleted stem cell transplant. These receptors all stem from a girl aged 2-10 years with congenital amegakaryocytic thrombocytopenia, due to receive a stem cell transplant. Each CDR3 is given with its conserved first and last residue. D genes are given only for firm matches.

v_gene: TRBV11-2; d_gene: TRBD1; CDR3aa: CASSFAGTGAYEQYF
v_gene: TRBV6-6; d_gene: NA; CDR3aa: CASRLTAEETQYF
v_gene: TRBV5-1; d_gene: TRBD2; CDR3aa: CASSEELAEWDNEQFF
v_gene: TRBV15; d_gene: TRBD2; CDR3aa: CATSRDLASGSQEQFF
v_gene: TRBV20-1; d_gene: TRBD2; CDR3aa: CSVSSGWRTDTQYF
v_gene: TRBV20-1; d_gene: NA; CDR3aa: CSATGPLGDTQYF
v_gene: TRBV10-3; d_gene: TRBD2; CDR3aa: CAIRSSREASYEQYF
v_gene: TRBV20-1; d_gene: NA; CDR3aa: CSARANREAFF
v_gene: TRBV20-1; d_gene: NA; CDR3aa: CSAREEVASSYNEQFF
v_gene: TRBV7-9; d_gene: NA; CDR3aa: CASAVELQYF
v_gene: TRBV7-9; d_gene: NA; CDR3aa: CAIAGESYNSPLHF
v_gene: TRBV28; d_gene: NA; CDR3aa: CASSPPPGEQYF
v_gene: TRBV7-9; d_gene: NA; CDR3aa: CASSFGGSDQPQHF
v_gene: TRBV20-1; d_gene: NA; CDR3aa: CSARPPYSYNEQFF
v_gene: TRBV20-1; d_gene: TRBD1; CDR3aa: CSAIRDRDVGYTF
v_gene: TRBV29-1; d_gene: NA; CDR3aa: CSVTRLGLSGELFF
v_gene: TRBV6-1; d_gene: NA; CDR3aa: CASSEEWVSQETQYF
v_gene: TRBV20-1; d_gene: TRBD1; CDR3aa: CSARVLGQADQPQHF
v_gene: TRBV6-5; d_gene: NA; CDR3aa: CASSYSTGIGETQYF
v_gene: TRBV15; d_gene: NA; CDR3aa: CATSRDLGPYNEQFF
v_gene: TRBV20-1; d_gene: NA; CDR3aa: CSARPGTGADTQYF
v_gene: TRBV5-1; d_gene: TRBD2; CDR3aa: CASSSPGLADSYNEQFF
v_gene: TRBV19; d_gene: NA; CDR3aa: CASSTPPVAKGTDISYEQYF
v_gene: TRBV20-1; d_gene: NA; CDR3aa: CSARGRLHYNEQFF
v_gene: TRBV7-9; d_gene: NA; CDR3aa: CASSFGDGTQYF
v_gene: TRBV20-1; d_gene: TRBD2; CDR3aa: CSALSGTRIDEQFF
v_gene: TRBV29-1; d_gene: NA; CDR3aa: CSVEESSEDTQYF
v_gene: TRBV4-1; d_gene: NA; CDR3aa: CASSQPRNTGELFF
v_gene: TRBV7-2; d_gene: NA; CDR3aa: CASSPVPFGELFF
v_gene: TRBV12-3/TRBV12-4; d_gene: NA; CDR3aa: CASSPTANTGELFF
v_gene: TRBV5-1; d_gene: TRBD1; CDR3aa: CASSLVTGISGEQYF
v_gene: TRBV19; d_gene: NA; CDR3aa: CASSIRPRDTQYF
v_gene: TRBV20-1; d_gene: NA; CDR3aa: CSARDTHSGTEGNQYF
v_gene: TRBV12-3/TRBV12-4; d_gene: NA; CDR3aa: CASRLTGAGELFF
v_gene: TRBV7-9; d_gene: TRBD1; CDR3aa: CASSFSGGDQPQHF
v_gene: TRBV12-3/TRBV12-4; d_gene: NA; CDR3aa: CASSLGLGQNNEQFF
v_gene: TRBV10-3; d_gene: TRBD2; CDR3aa: CAITLGAGGGNEQFF
v_gene: TRBV6-5; d_gene: NA; CDR3aa: CASSYGPTGLNRYTF
v_gene: TRBV28; d_gene: NA; CDR3aa: CASSLGFPGVKYNEQFF
v_gene: TRBV6-5; d_gene: TRBD2; CDR3aa: CASSYSTSGVNEQFF
v_gene: TRBV5-1; d_gene: NA; CDR3aa: CASREGAGQTGELFF
v_gene: TRBV20-1; d_gene: NA; CDR3aa: CSARVGGTNQPQHF
v_gene: TRBV11-1; d_gene: NA; CDR3aa: CASSQDKGGNTEAFF
v_gene: TRBV21-1; d_gene: NA; CDR3aa: CASSQPGLAGGPHNYEQYF
v_gene: TRBV20-1; d_gene: NA; CDR3aa: CSAQAFGGANVEQFF
v_gene: TRBV5-1; d_gene: NA; CDR3aa: CASSIPSAEETQYF
v_gene: TRBV12-5; d_gene: NA; CDR3aa: CASKGLTRPGELFF
v_gene: TRBV9; d_gene: TRBD1; CDR3aa: CASSVEVRGWGQGVLRANYGYTF
v_gene: TRBV5-1; d_gene: NA; CDR3aa: CASSPIPLSPPDDEQYF
v_gene: TRBV6-1; d_gene: NA; CDR3aa: CASSPSGRSYNEQFF
v_gene: TRBV29-1; d_gene: TRBD2; CDR3aa: CSVVPRGSQPDTQYF
v_gene: TRBV20-1; d_gene: TRBD1; CDR3aa: CSARYNPGQGDQETQYF
v_gene: TRBV6-5; d_gene: TRBD2; CDR3aa: CASSYSLGLAEGSPYEQYF
v_gene: TRBV5-1; d_gene: NA; CDR3aa: CASSDGRARPDTQYF
v_gene: TRBV11-2; d_gene: NA; CDR3aa: CASSNHPTENKNIQYF
v_gene: TRBV28; d_gene: TRBD1; CDR3aa: CASRLQGASVQNIQYF
v_gene: TRBV7-6; d_gene: TRBD1; CDR3aa: CASSLTLRGQGNTEAFF